Included here is one T cell receptor beta chain sequence, with context. This record comes from a study of blood T cell repertoires in COVID-19. At the level of the study: Samples of COVID-19 (acute and convalescent) were obtained from the United States, Italy and Spain. PBMCs, B-cell-depleted T cells, or T cells were the source of the cDNA or gDNA that made up the material.

V was pared by 4 bases and J by 4 bases, with 8 bases of the junction left unmatched. The CDR3 length is 14 residues. From germline, CDR1 is SGHNT and CDR2 YYREEE (reference sequence). As processed by the authors: Reference gene primer amplification yielded estimated nucleated cell counts. TCRdb keeps only in-frame clones here, not all; method: immunoSEQ multiplex PCR. For V, J and clone size, that table is used; D and trimming come from the DNA. The table lists hundreds of thousands of clones, about 88% of them singletons. Specimen: peripheral blood. The chain combines TRBV5-4 with TRBJ2-7, with 7 bases fitting TRBD2. The clonotype originates from a middle-aged man with acute or convalescent COVID-19. CDR3 protein: CASSENGLGYEQYF. The CDR3 DNA reads as TGTGCCAGCAGCGAAAATGGACTAGGATACGAGCAGTACTTC. Together with reference TRBV5-4 and TRBJ2-7, the CDR3 gives the full variable domain: ETGVTQSPTHLIKTRGQQVTLRCSSQSGHNTVSWYQQALGQGPQFIFQYYREEENGRGNFPPRFSGLQFPNYSSELNVNALELDDSALYLCASSENGLGYEQYFGPGTRLTVT.